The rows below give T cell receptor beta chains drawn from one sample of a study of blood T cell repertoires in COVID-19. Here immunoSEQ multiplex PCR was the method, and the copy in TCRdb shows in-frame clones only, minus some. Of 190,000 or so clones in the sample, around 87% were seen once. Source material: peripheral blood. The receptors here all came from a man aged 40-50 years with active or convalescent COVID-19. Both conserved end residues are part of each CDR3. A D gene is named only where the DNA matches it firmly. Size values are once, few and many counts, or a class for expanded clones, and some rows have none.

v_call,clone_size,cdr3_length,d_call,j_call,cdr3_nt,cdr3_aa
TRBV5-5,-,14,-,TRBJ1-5,TGTGCCAGCAGCTTAACAGGGAGCAATCAGCCCCAGCATTTT,CASSLTGSNQPQHF
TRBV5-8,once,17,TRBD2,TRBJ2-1,TGTGCCAGCAGCGTAGGACTAGCGGGGACCTCCTACAATGAGCAGTTCTTC,CASSVGLAGTSYNEQFF
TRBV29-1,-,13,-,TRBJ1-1,TGCAGCGTTGCCGATAGGGGAAACACTGAAGCTTTCTTT,CSVADRGNTEAFF
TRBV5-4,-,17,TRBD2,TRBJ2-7,TGTGCCAGCAGCCCCGGGACTAGCGGGGGGCTCTCCTACGAGCAGTACTTC,CASSPGTSGGLSYEQYF
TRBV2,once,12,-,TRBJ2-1,TGTGCCAGCAGTGAGCCGGAGGGCGAGCAGTTCTTC,CASSEPEGEQFF
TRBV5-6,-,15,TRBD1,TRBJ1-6,TGTGCCAGCAGCTTGTTCGACAGGGATGATTCACCCCTCCACTTT,CASSLFDRDDSPLHF
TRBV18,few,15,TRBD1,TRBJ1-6,TGTGCCAGCTCACCAAATACAGGGGATAATTCACCCCTCCACTTT,CASSPNTGDNSPLHF
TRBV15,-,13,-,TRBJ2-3,TGTGCCACCAGCAGAGATCCCAAAGATACGCAGTATTTT,CATSRDPKDTQYF
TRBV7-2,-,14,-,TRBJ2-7,TGTGCCAGCAGTTTCCCCGGGAGAGCCTACGAGCAGTACTTC,CASSFPGRAYEQYF
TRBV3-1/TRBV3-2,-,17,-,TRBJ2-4,TGTGCCAGCAGCCAAGGCGGCCCCGCGCTAGCCAAAAACATTCAGTACTTC,CASSQGGPALAKNIQYF
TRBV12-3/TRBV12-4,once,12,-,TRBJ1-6,TGTGCCAGCAGTGACTCAGATTCACCCCTCCACTTT,CASSDSDSPLHF
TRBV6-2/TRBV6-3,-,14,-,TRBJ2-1,TGTGCCAGCAGTTTGCTCCACTCGGGCAATGAGCAGTTCTTC,CASSLLHSGNEQFF
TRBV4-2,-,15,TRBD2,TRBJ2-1,TGTGCCAGCAGCCCCCGGGGGGGTAATGGGGATGAGCAGTTCTTC,CASSPRGGNGDEQFF
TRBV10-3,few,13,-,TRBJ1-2,TGTGCCATCAGTGAGTACGGAGAAGATGGCTACACCTTC,CAISEYGEDGYTF
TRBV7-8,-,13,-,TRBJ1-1,TGTGCCAGCAGCTTTGCTGGAGGGACTGAAGCTTTCTTT,CASSFAGGTEAFF
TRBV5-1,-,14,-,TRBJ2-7,TGCGCCAGCAGGAGGGCGGGATCGGGCTACGAGCAGTACTTC,CASRRAGSGYEQYF
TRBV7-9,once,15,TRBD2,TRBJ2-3,TGTGCCAGCAGCTCGGCAAGCGGGGGCACAGATACGCAGTATTTT,CASSSASGGTDTQYF
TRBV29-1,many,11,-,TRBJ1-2,TGCGTAGGACAGCAAAACTATGGCTACACCTTC,CVGQQNYGYTF
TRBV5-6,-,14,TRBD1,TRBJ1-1,TGTGCCAGCAGCTTGGCTCAGGGGGGAACTGAAGCTTTCTTT,CASSLAQGGTEAFF
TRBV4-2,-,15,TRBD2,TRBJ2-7,TGTGCCAGCAGCCAAGTCCAGACTAGCGGGGTCGAGCAGTACTTC,CASSQVQTSGVEQYF
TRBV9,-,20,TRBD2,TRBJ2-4,TGTGCCAGCAGCCCTCATGGGACTAGCGGGGGGAAACTAGCCAAAAACATTCAGTACTTC,CASSPHGTSGGKLAKNIQYF
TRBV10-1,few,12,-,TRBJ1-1,TGCGCCAGCAGCCGGGACATAGGTGAAGCTTTCTTT,CASSRDIGEAFF
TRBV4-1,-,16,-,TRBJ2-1,TGCGCCAGCAGCCACCCTGCCGAGGACAGCTACAATGAGCAGTTCTTC,CASSHPAEDSYNEQFF
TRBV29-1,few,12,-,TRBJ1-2,TGCAGCGTTGTTGGGACTTCCCAAGGCTACACCTTC,CSVVGTSQGYTF
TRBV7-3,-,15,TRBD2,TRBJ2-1,TGTGCCAGCAGCTACCAGCGGGGGACCTACAATGAGCAGTTCTTC,CASSYQRGTYNEQFF
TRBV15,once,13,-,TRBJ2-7,TGTGCCACCAGCAGGTCCAGGGGCTACGAGCAGTACTTC,CATSRSRGYEQYF
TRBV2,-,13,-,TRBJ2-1,TGTGCCAGCAGTGATGCGAGGGCTGGAGAGCAGTTCTTC,CASSDARAGEQFF
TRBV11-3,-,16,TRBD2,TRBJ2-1,TGTGCCAGCAGCTCCCCGGGACTAGCGGGGGTCAATGAGCAGTTCTTC,CASSSPGLAGVNEQFF
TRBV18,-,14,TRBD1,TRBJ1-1,TGTGCCAGCTCACAAGACAGGGGGAACACTGAAGCTTTCTTT,CASSQDRGNTEAFF
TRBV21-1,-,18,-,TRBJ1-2,TGTGCCAGCAGCAGGTCCGACAGGGCGGCGGCTGCTATGCATGGCTACACCTTC,CASSRSDRAAAAMHGYTF
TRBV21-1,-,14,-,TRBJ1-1,TGTGCCAGCAGGGGGACAGGCGAGAACACTGAAGCTTTCTTT,CASRGTGENTEAFF
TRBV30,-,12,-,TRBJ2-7,TGTGCCTGGAGTGGGGGGCTTCACGAGCAGTACTTC,CAWSGGLHEQYF
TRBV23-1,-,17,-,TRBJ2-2,TGCGCCAGCAGTCAATCAGGAAGGCAGGAGGACACCGGGGAGCTGTTTTTT,CASSQSGRQEDTGELFF
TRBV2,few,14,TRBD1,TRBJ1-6,TGTGCCAGCAGTGCGCAAGGGACAGCGAAGGCCCTCCACTTT,CASSAQGTAKALHF
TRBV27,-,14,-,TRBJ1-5,TGTGCCAGCAGTCCAAACAGAAGGAATCAGCCCCAGCATTTT,CASSPNRRNQPQHF
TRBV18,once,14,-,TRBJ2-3,TGTGCCAGCTCACCACAGGGGCCCACAGATACGCAGTATTTT,CASSPQGPTDTQYF
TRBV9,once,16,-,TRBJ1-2,TGTGCCAGCAGCAGAGGGGGAAAACCGACCTCTTATGGCTACACCTTC,CASSRGGKPTSYGYTF
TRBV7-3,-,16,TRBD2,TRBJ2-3,TGTGCCAGCAGCTTAAAACTAGCGGGTAGCACAGATACGCAGTATTTT,CASSLKLAGSTDTQYF
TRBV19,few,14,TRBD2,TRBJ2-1,TGTGCCAGTAGTATTGCTAGCGGGGGAAATGAGCAGTTCTTC,CASSIASGGNEQFF
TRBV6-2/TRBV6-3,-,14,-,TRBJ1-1,TGTGCCAGCAGTTACTCAGGGGTGGGCACTGAAGCTTTCTTT,CASSYSGVGTEAFF
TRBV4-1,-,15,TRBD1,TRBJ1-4,TGCGCCAGCAGCTTACTACAGGGGACTAATGAAAAACTGTTTTTT,CASSLLQGTNEKLFF
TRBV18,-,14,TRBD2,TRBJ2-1,TGTGCCAGCTCACCAAAAGGGAGGGACAATGAGCAGTTCTTC,CASSPKGRDNEQFF
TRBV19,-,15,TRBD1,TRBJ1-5,TGTGCCAGTAGTATGCGGACAGGGGGCGGTCAGCCCCAGCATTTT,CASSMRTGGGQPQHF
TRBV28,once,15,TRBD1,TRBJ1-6,TGTGCCAGCAGTTCTCCGGGACAGGGGCCCTCCCCCCTCCACTTT,CASSSPGQGPSPLHF
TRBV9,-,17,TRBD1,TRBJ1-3,TGTGCCAGCAGCGCAGGGGGCGAGATTTACTCTGGAAACACCATATATTTT,CASSAGGEIYSGNTIYF
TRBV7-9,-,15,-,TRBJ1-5,TGTGCCAGCAGCTCACCCAATACCCAGGGACAGCCCCAGCATTTT,CASSSPNTQGQPQHF
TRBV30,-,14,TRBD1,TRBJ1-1,TGTGCCTGGAGTAGGTCACAGGGGGCATCCGAAGCTTTCTTT,CAWSRSQGASEAFF
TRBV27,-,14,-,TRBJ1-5,TGTGCCAGCCGGGGTATACCTAGCAATCAGCCCCAGCATTTT,CASRGIPSNQPQHF
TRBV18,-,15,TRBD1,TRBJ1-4,TGTGCCAGCTCACCGACAGGGAGGAGGGGTGAAAAACTGTTTTTT,CASSPTGRRGEKLFF
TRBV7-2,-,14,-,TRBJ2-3,TGTGCCAGCAGCTTATCCAGGGGCCCAGATACGCAGTATTTT,CASSLSRGPDTQYF
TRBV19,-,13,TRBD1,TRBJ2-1,TGTGCCAGTAGCAATCGACAGGGGGACGAGCAGTTCTTC,CASSNRQGDEQFF
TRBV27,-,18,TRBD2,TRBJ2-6,TGTGCCAGCAGTTTTTTAGCGGGGGGGAGCTCTGGGGCCAACGTCCTGACTTTC,CASSFLAGGSSGANVLTF
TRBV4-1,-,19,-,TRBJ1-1,TGCGCCAGCAGCCAAGTTGTCTTTTCTCAGGTTTGGTGGAAAACTGAAGCTTTCTTT,CASSQVVFSQVWWKTEAFF
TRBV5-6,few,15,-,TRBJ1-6,TGTGCCAGCAGCTTGCCGACACCTGGTTATTCACCCCTCCACTTT,CASSLPTPGYSPLHF
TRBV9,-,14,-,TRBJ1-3,TGTGCCAGCAGCGAACAGGGATCTGGAAACACCATATATTTT,CASSEQGSGNTIYF
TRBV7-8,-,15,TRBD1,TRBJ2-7,TGTGCCAGCAGCTCGGGACAGCCGGCCCTTGACGAGCAGTACTTC,CASSSGQPALDEQYF